What follows describes a single T cell receptor (beta chain). This specimen comes from a study of blood T cell repertoires in COVID-19. Per the germline V gene, CDR1 is LNHDA and CDR2 is SQIVND (reference sequence). The CDR3 runs to 13 residues. Between the trimmed V and J ends, which lost 6 bases and 7 bases, there was a span of 16 bases. The table came from immunoSEQ multiplex PCR; TCRdb's copy has only in-frame clones and leaves some out. The sample consists of about 89,000 clones, around 88% of them appearing once. The V and J genes are TRBV19 and TRBJ2-7, with D possibly TRBD2 on 5 matching bases. Sequenced sample: peripheral blood. The receptor's source is a man aged 55 to 70 with acute or convalescent COVID-19. Here the CDR3 reads CASSMTGMGEQYF. For the CDR3, the DNA is TGTGCCAGTAGCATGACGGGGATGGGTGAGCAGTACTTC.